This note documents a single TCR beta chain sequence. Original methodology: Reference gene primer amplification gave estimated nucleated cell counts. Data came from immunoSEQ multiplex PCR; TCRdb stores just in-frame clones and leaves some out. Clonal size and the V and J genes are those of that table, whereas D and trimming came from the DNA. This repertoire shows under 60,000 clones, approximately 80% found once; its top ten account for more than 8.5%. J was trimmed by 0 bases and V by 5 bases; bases with no gene match: 0. This CDR3 comprises 15 residues. Per germline, CDR1 MNHEY and CDR2 SVGEGT. The data were taken from a study of blood T cell repertoires in COVID-19.

J is TRBJ2-1 and V is TRBV6-2 or TRBV6-3; 11 bases match TRBD2. The receptor was isolated from a man aged 25 to 40 with COVID-19, enrolled during active disease. Sequenced material: peripheral blood. The CDR3 DNA follows: TGTGCCAGCAGTGGGACTAGCGGCTCCTACAATGAGCAGTTCTTC. Encoded protein: CASSGTSGSYNEQFF.